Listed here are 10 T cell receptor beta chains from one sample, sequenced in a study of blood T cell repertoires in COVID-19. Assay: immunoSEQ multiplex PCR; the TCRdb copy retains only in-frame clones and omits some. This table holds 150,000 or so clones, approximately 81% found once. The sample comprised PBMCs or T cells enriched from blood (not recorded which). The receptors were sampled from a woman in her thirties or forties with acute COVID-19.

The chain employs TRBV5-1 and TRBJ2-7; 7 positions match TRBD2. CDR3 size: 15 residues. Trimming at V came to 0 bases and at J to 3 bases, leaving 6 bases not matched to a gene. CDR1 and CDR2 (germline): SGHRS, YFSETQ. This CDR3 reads CASSLDGGSSYEQYF. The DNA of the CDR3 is TGCGCCAGCAGCTTGGACGGCGGGAGTAGCTACGAGCAGTACTTC.

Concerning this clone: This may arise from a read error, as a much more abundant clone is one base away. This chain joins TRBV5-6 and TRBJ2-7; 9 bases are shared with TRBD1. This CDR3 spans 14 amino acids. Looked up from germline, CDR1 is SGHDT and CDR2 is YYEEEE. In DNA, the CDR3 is TGTGTCAGCAGCCACAGGGGGCCGAGATACGAGCAGTACTTC. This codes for CVSSHRGPRYEQYF.

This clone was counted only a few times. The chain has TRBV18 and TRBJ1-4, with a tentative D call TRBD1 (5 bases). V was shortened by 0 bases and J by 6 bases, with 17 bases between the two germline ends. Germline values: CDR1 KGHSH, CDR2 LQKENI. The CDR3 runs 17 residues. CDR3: CASSPPGLTGWDEKLFF. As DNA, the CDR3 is TGTGCCAGCTCACCACCGGGGCTTACGGGCTGGGATGAAAAACTGTTTTTT.

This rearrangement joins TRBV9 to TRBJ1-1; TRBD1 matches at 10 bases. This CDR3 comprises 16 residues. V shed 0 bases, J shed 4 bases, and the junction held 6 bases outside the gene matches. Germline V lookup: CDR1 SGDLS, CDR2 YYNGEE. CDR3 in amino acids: CASSVGVGQGSTEAFF. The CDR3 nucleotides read TGTGCCAGCAGCGTAGGAGTGGGACAGGGGAGCACTGAAGCTTTCTTT.

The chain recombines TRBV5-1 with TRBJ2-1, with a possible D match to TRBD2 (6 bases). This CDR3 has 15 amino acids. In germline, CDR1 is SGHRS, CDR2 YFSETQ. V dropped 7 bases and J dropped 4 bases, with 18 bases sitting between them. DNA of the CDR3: TGCGCCAGCGCGTCTTGGGGGGAAGGATACAATGAGCAGTTCTTC. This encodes CASASWGEGYNEQFF.

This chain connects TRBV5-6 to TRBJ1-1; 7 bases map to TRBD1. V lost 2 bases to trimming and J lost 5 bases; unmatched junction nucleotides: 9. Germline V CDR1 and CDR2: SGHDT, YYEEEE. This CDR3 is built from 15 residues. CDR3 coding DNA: TGTGCCAGCAGCTTTACGCAGGGGGAGAAAACTGAAGCTTTCTTT. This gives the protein CASSFTQGEKTEAFF.

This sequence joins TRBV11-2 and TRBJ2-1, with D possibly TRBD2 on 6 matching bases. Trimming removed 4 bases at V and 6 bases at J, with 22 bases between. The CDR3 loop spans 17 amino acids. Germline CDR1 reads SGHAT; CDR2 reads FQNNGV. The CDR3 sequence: CASSSTREIRQTNEQFF. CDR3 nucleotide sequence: TGTGCCAGCAGCTCAACCCGGGAGATACGACAGACCAATGAGCAGTTCTTC.

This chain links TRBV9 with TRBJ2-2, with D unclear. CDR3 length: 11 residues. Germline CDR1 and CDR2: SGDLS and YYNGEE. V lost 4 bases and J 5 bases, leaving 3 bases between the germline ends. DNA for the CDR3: TGTGCCAGCAGCTCTACCGGGGAGCTGTTTTTT. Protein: CASSSTGELFF. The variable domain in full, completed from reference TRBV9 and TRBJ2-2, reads DSGVTQTPKHLITATGQRVTLRCSPRSGDLSVYWYQQSLDQGLQFLIQYYNGEERAKGNILERFSAQQFPDLHSELNLSSLELGDSALYFCASSSTGELFFGEGSRLTVL.

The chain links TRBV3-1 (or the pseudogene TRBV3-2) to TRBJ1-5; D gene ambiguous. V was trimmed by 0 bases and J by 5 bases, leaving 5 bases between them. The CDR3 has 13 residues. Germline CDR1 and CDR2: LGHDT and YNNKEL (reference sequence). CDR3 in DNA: TGTGCCAGCAGCCAAGACCCTGATCAGCCCCAGCATTTT. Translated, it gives CASSQDPDQPQHF.

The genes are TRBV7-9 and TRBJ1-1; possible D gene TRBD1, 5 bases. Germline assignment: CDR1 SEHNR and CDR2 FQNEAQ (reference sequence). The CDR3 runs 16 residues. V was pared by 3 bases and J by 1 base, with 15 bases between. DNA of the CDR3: TGTGCCAGCAGCTTCCAGGGAGGGATTCCGAACACTGAAGCTTTCTTT. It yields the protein CASSFQGGIPNTEAFF.